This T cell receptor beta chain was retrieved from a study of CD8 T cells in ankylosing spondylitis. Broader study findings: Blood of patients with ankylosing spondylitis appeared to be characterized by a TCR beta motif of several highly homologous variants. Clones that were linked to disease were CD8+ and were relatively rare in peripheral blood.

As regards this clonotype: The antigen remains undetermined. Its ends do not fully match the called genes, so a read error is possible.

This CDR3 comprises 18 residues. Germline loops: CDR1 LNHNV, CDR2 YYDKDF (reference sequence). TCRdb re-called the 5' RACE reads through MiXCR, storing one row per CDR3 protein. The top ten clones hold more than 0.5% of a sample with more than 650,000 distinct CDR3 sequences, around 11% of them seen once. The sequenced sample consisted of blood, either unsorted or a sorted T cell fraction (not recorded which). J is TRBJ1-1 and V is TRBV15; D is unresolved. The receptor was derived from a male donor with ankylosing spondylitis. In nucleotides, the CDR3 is TGTGCCACCAGCAGAGAAAAGGGCAACAGACCTATGAACTCTGAAGCTTTCTTT. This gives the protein CATSREKGNRPMNSEAFF.